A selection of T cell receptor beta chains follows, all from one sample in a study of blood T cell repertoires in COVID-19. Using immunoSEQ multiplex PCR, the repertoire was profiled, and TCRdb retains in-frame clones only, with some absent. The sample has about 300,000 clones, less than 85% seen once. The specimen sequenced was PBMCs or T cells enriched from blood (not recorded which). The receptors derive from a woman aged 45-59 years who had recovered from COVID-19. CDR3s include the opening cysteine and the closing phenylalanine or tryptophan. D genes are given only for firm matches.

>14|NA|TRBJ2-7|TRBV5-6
CASSSRAGGPEQYF
TGTGCCAGCAGCAGCCGCGCAGGTGGGCCCGAGCAGTACTTC
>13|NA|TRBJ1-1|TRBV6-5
CASTPPGNTEAFF
TGTGCCAGCACTCCCCCGGGGAACACTGAAGCTTTCTTT
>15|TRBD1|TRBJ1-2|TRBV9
CASSATRTGNYGYTF
TGTGCCAGCAGCGCCACAAGGACAGGCAACTATGGCTACACCTTC
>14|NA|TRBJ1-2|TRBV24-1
CATSDPGRNYGYTF
TGTGCCACCAGTGACCCCGGCAGGAACTATGGCTACACCTTC
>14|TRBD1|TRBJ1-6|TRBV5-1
CASREGAGNSPLHF
TGCGCCAGCAGAGAGGGGGCAGGTAATTCACCCCTCCACTTT
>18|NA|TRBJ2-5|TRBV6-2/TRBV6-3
CASSYSIEVADYQETQYF
TGTGCCAGCAGTTACTCGATAGAGGTAGCCGACTACCAAGAGACCCAGTACTTC
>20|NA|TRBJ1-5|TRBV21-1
CASSKALYRDRGGGNQPQHF
TGTGCCAGCAGCAAAGCGCTTTATAGGGACAGGGGAGGTGGCAATCAGCCCCAGCATTTT
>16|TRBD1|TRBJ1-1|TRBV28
CASSFPGQASGTEAFF
TGTGCCAGCAGTTTTCCGGGACAGGCTAGCGGCACTGAAGCTTTCTTT
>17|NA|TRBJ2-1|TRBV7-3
CASRSHPSTGRGEEQFF
TGTGCCAGCAGGAGCCACCCTTCGACAGGCCGGGGGGAAGAGCAGTTCTTC
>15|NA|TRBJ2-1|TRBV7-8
CASSSAGQGGNEQFF
TGTGCCAGCAGCTCCGCCGGTCAGGGGGGTAATGAGCAGTTCTTC
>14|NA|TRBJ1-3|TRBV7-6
CASSLVASGNTIYF
TGTGCCAGCAGCTTAGTGGCTTCTGGAAACACCATATATTTT
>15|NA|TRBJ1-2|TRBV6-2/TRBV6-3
CASSYRAGFNYGYTF
TGTGCCAGCAGTTACAGGGCAGGGTTCAACTATGGCTACACCTTC
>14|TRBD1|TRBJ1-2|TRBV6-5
CASSTGQTNYGYTF
TGTGCCAGCAGTACGGGACAGACTAACTATGGCTACACCTTC